This T cell receptor (beta chain) is from a study of blood T cell repertoires in COVID-19. Background on the study: COVID-19 samples, acute and convalescent, were from the United States, Italy and Spain.

Generated by immunoSEQ multiplex PCR, the TCRdb table keeps only in-frame clones and is missing some. There are over 300,000 clones in the sample; 89% occur only once, and 6.4% lies in the top ten. V gave up 0 bases and J gave up 5 bases, with 11 bases separating them. The length of the CDR3 is 14 residues. The V gene's germline CDR1 is SEHNR and CDR2 FQNEAQ (reference sequence). The sample comprised peripheral blood. The chain links TRBV7-9 to TRBJ2-7; D might be TRBD2 (5 bases). The clonotype was recovered from a man between 18 and 35 years old who had recovered from COVID-19. The CDR3 here is CASSLARLIDEQYF. CDR3 in DNA: TGTGCCAGCAGCTTAGCGCGACTAATCGACGAGCAGTACTTC.